This TCR beta chain was found in a study of CD8 T cells in ankylosing spondylitis. Using its own MiXCR run on the 5' RACE reads, TCRdb lists one record per CDR3 protein. The data hold 300,000 to 350,000 distinct CDR3 sequences, with less than 25% observed a single time. Study-level results: From matched ankylosing spondylitis synovial fluid, disease-linked clones were reportedly recovered at significantly enriched levels.

The CDR3 runs 13 residues. V lost 3 bases to trimming and J lost 3 bases, with 5 bases between them. CDR1 is ENHRY, CDR2 SYGVKD, per germline. To note about this clonotype: Its specificity is unknown.

Input material: blood, either unsorted or a sorted T cell fraction (not recorded which). This TCR derives from a female donor with ankylosing spondylitis or in good health (not recorded which). V gene TRBV10-3 combines with J gene TRBJ2-2; no reliable D call. CDR3 sequence reads: CAISEGYTGELFF. The CDR3 DNA follows: TGTGCCATCAGTGAAGGGTACACCGGGGAGCTGTTTTTT.